Below, 15 T cell receptor beta chains from the same sample are listed, as sequenced in a study of blood T cell repertoires in COVID-19. Generated by immunoSEQ multiplex PCR, the TCRdb table keeps only in-frame clones and is missing some. Of 250,000 or so clones in the sample, nearly 90% are singletons; the top ten hold around 2.3%. Sequenced: peripheral blood. The receptors originated from a woman aged 60-75 years with COVID-19, enrolled during active disease.

The chain couples TRBV4-3 to TRBJ2-7; maybe TRBD2 (7 bases). Trimming removed 6 bases from V and 5 bases from J, with 11 bases in between. Germline-derived CDR1 and CDR2 are LGHNA and YSLEER. The CDR3 has 12 amino acids. CDR3 bases: TGCGCCAGCAGGGGGGGGGACAACGAGCAGTACTTC. It encodes CASRGGDNEQYF.

This chain links TRBV9 with TRBJ2-3; 14 nucleotides agree with TRBD2. The V gene's germline CDR1 is SGDLS and CDR2 YYNGEE. V shed 0 bases, J shed 4 bases, and the junction held 10 bases outside the gene matches. This CDR3 region has 19 residues. This CDR3 is CASSVGGLAGGPRADTQYF. Written as DNA, the CDR3 is TGTGCCAGCAGCGTAGGAGGACTAGCGGGGGGCCCGCGGGCAGATACGCAGTATTTT.

The genes are TRBV19 and TRBJ1-4; weak D call: TRBD1 (5 bases). Germline loops: CDR1 LNHDA, CDR2 SQIVND (reference sequence). Trimming took off 0 bases at V and 16 bases at J, with 15 bases between the two ends. This CDR3 contains 13 residues. In nucleotides, the CDR3 is TGTGCCAGTAGTATAGACCGGGACTCAGGGCAGTTTTTT. It yields the protein CASSIDRDSGQFF.

This sequence joins TRBV2 and TRBJ2-1; perhaps TRBD1 as D (5 bases). Deletions cut 7 bases from V and 8 bases from J, with 21 bases between. This CDR3 is built from 15 residues. Looked up from germline, CDR1 is SNHLY and CDR2 is FYNNEI. As DNA, the CDR3 is TGTGCCAGCACCGCGGTGGCAGGGATTGTGGATGAGCAGTTCTTC. Amino acids: CASTAVAGIVDEQFF.

A word on this clone: This CDR3 is also generated by other DNA sequences in the sample. V is TRBV9 and J is TRBJ1-2; D is perhaps TRBD1 (6 bases). CDR3 length: 14 amino acids. V lost 2 bases and J 3 bases, leaving 11 bases between the germline ends. The germline CDR1 and CDR2 sequences are SGDLS and YYNGEE. The CDR3 protein is CASSVGGGDYGYTF. The CDR3 nucleotides are TGTGCCAGCAGCGTTGGGGGCGGAGACTATGGCTACACCTTC.

This chain connects TRBV6-5 to TRBJ1-2; D remains ambiguous. This CDR3 is 11 amino acids long. Trimming removed 11 bases from V and 0 bases from J, with 7 bases in between. Germline lookup yields CDR1 MNHEY and CDR2 SVGAGI. The chain's CDR3 is CAAGSNYGYTF. CDR3 sequence (DNA): TGTGCCGCGGGGTCTAACTATGGCTACACCTTC.

DNA of the CDR3: TGTGCCAGCAGTGAATGGCTAGCGGGGGAGGTTGTGTCAGATACGCAGTATTTT. Protein: CASSEWLAGEVVSDTQYF. The chain joins TRBV2 to TRBJ2-3; 10 bases fit TRBD2. The ends lost 2 bases at V and 4 bases at J; junction bases unmatched: 12. Germline V gene lookup returns CDR1 SNHLY and CDR2 FYNNEI. CDR3 length: 18 residues.

V is TRBV20-1 and J is TRBJ2-3; D is ambiguous. The CDR3 extends over 11 amino acids. CDR1 is DFQATT and CDR2 is SNEGSKA in the germline V gene (reference sequence). Trimming cost V 8 bases and J 2 bases, with 8 bases left between them. The CDR3 is CSPRSTDTQYF. The CDR3 nucleotides read TGCAGTCCCCGGTCCACAGATACGCAGTATTTT.

The chain has TRBV19 and TRBJ2-1; 11 nucleotides line up with TRBD2. CDR1 is LNHDA, CDR2 SQIVND, per germline (reference sequence). This CDR3 is 17 amino acids long. J lost 0 bases, V lost 5 bases, and 6 bases had no gene match. CDR3 loop: CASSPSSGGSSYNEQFF. CDR3 in DNA: TGTGCCAGTAGTCCCTCTAGCGGGGGGAGCTCCTACAATGAGCAGTTCTTC.

This sequence joins TRBV11-3 and TRBJ2-5, with 9 bases that match TRBD1. The CDR3 is 14 amino acids. V shed 4 bases, J shed 4 bases, and the junction held 4 bases outside the gene matches. Looked up from germline, CDR1 is SGHNT and CDR2 is YENEEA. The CDR3 DNA follows: TGTGCCAGCAGCTCGACAGGGGGGCGAGAGACCCAGTACTTC. Encoded protein: CASSSTGGRETQYF.

The rearrangement joins TRBV3-1 (or the pseudogene TRBV3-2) to TRBJ1-1; D unclear. V lost 4 bases and J 4 bases, leaving 16 bases between the germline ends. CDR1 is LGHDT and CDR2 is YNNKEL in the germline V gene (reference sequence). The CDR3 length is 15 residues. The CDR3: CASSLGSGRSTEAFF. As DNA, the CDR3 is TGTGCCAGCAGCCTAGGTTCCGGGAGGAGCACTGAAGCTTTCTTT.

The V call is TRBV18, the J call TRBJ1-5; a possible D gene is TRBD1 (5 bases). This CDR3 has 15 amino acids. CDR1 and CDR2 from the germline V gene are KGHSH and LQKENI. V was clipped by 2 bases and J by 1 base, with 9 bases between them. The CDR3: CASSPGGGSNQPQHF. The CDR3 DNA reads as TGTGCCAGCTCACCAGGGGGAGGAAGCAATCAGCCCCAGCATTTT.

The chain is built from TRBV2 and TRBJ2-3, with 13 bases fitting TRBD2. The CDR3 is 15 residues long. Trimming at V came to 5 bases and at J to 6 bases, leaving 5 bases not matched to a gene. Germline values: CDR1 SNHLY, CDR2 FYNNEI. CDR3 DNA: TGTGCCAGCAGTCCCGGACTAGCGGGGGTGGATACGCAGTATTTT. Amino acids: CASSPGLAGVDTQYF. The full variable domain, completed using reference TRBV2 and TRBJ2-3, is EPEVTQTPSHQVTQMGQEVILRCVPISNHLYFYWYRQILGQKVEFLVSFYNNEISEKSEIFDDQFSVERPDGSNFTLKIRSTKLEDSAMYFCASSPGLAGVDTQYFGPGTRLTVL.

In regard to this clone: One end of the junction does not line up with germline, which may come from a read error. The chain has TRBV19 and TRBJ1-4; the match to TRBD1 covers 9 bases. CDR1 is LNHDA, CDR2 SQIVND, per germline (reference sequence). This CDR3 is 13 amino acids long. The CDR3 region has the DNA TGTGCCAGTAATAAGGACAGGGGATATGAGGTGATTTTT. This encodes CASNKDRGYEVIF.

V and J are TRBV9 and TRBJ2-5; 7 bases align to TRBD1. Looked up from germline, CDR1 is SGDLS and CDR2 is YYNGEE. V lost 3 bases, J lost 5 bases, and 4 bases stayed unmatched. The CDR3 runs 13 residues. The CDR3 nucleotides read TGTGCCAGCAGCGAAGGGGGCGCGGAGACCCAGTACTTC. It encodes CASSEGGAETQYF.